This TCR beta chain was recovered during a study of regulatory and conventional T cells in RAG deficiency. Study results and limitations: Omenn syndrome and CID/AS patients had around 100-fold fewer unique Treg TCR beta sequences, versus 9.5 to 10-fold elsewhere.

CDR3 length: 14 amino acids. Between the trimmed V and J ends, which lost 9 bases and 7 bases, there was a span of 16 bases. The V gene's germline CDR1 is WNHNN and CDR2 SYGVQD (reference sequence). Here immunoSEQ multiplex PCR was the method, and the copy in TCRdb shows in-frame clones only, minus some. The sample records about 34,000 clones, about three quarters being singletons. The sorted conventional CD4+ T cells were CD25-low and CD127-high, with genomic DNA sequenced. This clone was seen more than once but under ten times. Antigen unknown. These data are also associated with another study on regulatory T cells. From that study: The primer mix had 52 TRBV and 13 TRBJ primers.

What was sequenced was CD4+ effector T cells sorted from blood. This sequence originates from a human donor in good health. This rearrangement joins TRBV10-1 to TRBJ1-6; TRBD1 might be the D (6 bases). The CDR3 sequence is CASRDGGLNSPLHF. The CDR3 DNA is TGCGCCAGTCGGGATGGGGGGCTGAATTCACCCCTCCACTTT.